This T cell receptor (beta chain) was identified in a study of blood T cell repertoires in COVID-19 (TCRdb year 2020). With respect to the entire study: Collaborator samples came from the United States, Italy and Spain and covered acute and convalescent phases of COVID-19. The dataset comprised deeply sampled blood TCRbeta repertoires from subjects exposed to, actively infected with, or recovered from COVID-19. A de-identified subject ID, COVID-19 status, age in years and sex were almost always included in the sample metadata. The samples were drawn from the first 160 participants of the ongoing ImmuneRACE study and from more than 1,000 subjects provided by 6 global collaborators. The repertoires were released in a freely available public database intended as a resource for research on the immune response to SARS-CoV-2. The material from the prospective study consisted of cDNA or gDNA derived from T cells, B-cell-depleted T cells, or PBMCs. Where available, HLA class I and class II types were obtained from metadata supplied by the sample provider rather than from assay-based typing. Here is what the overall study found, with its caveats: Clinical and demographic metadata were provided uncurated, with the amount varying by source and participant.

Relative to germline, V is missing 6 bases and J is missing 0 bases, with 10 bases of the junction outside any gene match. The CDR3 numbers 16 residues from cysteine through phenylalanine. The DNA shown is the 48-base CDR3, in frame from base 1. Via the germline V gene, CDR1 is SNHLY and CDR2 FYNNEI. TCRbeta CDR3 regions were amplified from genomic DNA by means of the immunoSEQ Assay, a bias-controlled multiplex PCR. Regarding the original processing steps: Within the assay, amplification of reference gene primers was used to estimate how many nucleated cells each sample contained. Sequence reads were collapsed and filtered to measure the absolute abundance of every unique TCRbeta CDR3 rearrangement. For each sample, productive Simpson clonality was calculated by taking the square root of Simpson's diversity index across productive rearrangements. Here the immuneACCESS table is served through TCRdb, limited to in-frame sequences with V and J called. Missing clones are a known gap in these copies; in checked studies unresolved V genes cover under half, and the rest lacks a known reason. The V and J calls and clone size come from that table; D and trimming were worked out from the DNA. The sample data list a few hundred thousand clones, and roughly 87% of these were observed just once. Approximately 1% of the sample is held by the ten biggest clonotypes.

Enrolling through a virtual design, the prospective study's participants ranged in age from roughly 18 to 95 years and lived across some 22 United States geographic areas. To assign participants to cohorts, the prospective study relied on clinical history that participants themselves reported in a screening survey and a study questionnaire. ImmuneRACE Cohort 3 recovered participants were defined by two consecutive negative NP/OP PCR tests, healthcare professional clearance, or symptom resolution. In the prospective study, mobile phlebotomists collected whole blood, serum and a nasopharyngeal or oropharyngeal swab from each participant. Prospective study participants could optionally give additional blood draws and questionnaires over an approximately two-month period. Prospective study blood samples were shipped either frozen or at room temperature before DNA extraction. About this clone itself: Which antigen it targets is not known. Base qualities are missing; no much larger clone stands one base away.

The receptor chain draws on TRBV2 and TRBJ1-1; 7 of the junction bases match TRBD1. The source of this sequence is a woman in her 30s who had recovered from COVID-19. What was sequenced was PBMCs or T cells enriched from blood (not recorded which). The encoded CDR3 is CASRGPSGQLNTEAFF. Here is the DNA: TGTGCCAGCAGAGGTCCGTCGGGACAGCTGAACACTGAAGCTTTCTTT.